These T cell receptor beta chains were read from a single sample in a study of CD8+ T cells in alopecia areata. Method: immunoSEQ multiplex PCR; TCRdb's copy keeps in-frame clones and lacks some. This table holds a few hundred thousand clones, just over 55% found once. The sequenced sample was CD8+ T cells sorted from blood. The receptors stem from a human donor in good health. Both conserved end residues are part of each CDR3. The D gene is left open where the match is weak. Size is stated for part of the rows, as once, few or many counts, or as a class when the clone is expanded.

D,J,V,size,DNA,CDR3
TRBD1,TRBJ1-5,TRBV25-1,.,TGTGCCAGCAGTGACACAGGGGCCGATCAGCCCCAGCATTTT,CASSDTGADQPQHF
.,TRBJ1-4,TRBV7-9,.,TGTGCCAGCAGCCCACCCGCAGGGAGAACTAATGAAAAACTGTTTTTT,CASSPPAGRTNEKLFF
TRBD1,TRBJ1-1,TRBV5-1,.,TGCGCCAGCGGCCCAGGGGGCTCGAACACTGAAGCTTTCTTT,CASGPGGSNTEAFF
TRBD2,TRBJ2-1,TRBV4-1,.,TGCGCCAGCAGCCAAGTTGGGCGGCCCCCGGGGACTAGCTCCGATGAGCAGTTCTTC,CASSQVGRPPGTSSDEQFF
.,TRBJ1-2,TRBV10-2,once,TGCGCCAGTGGCTATAACTATGGCTACACCTTC,CASGYNYGYTF
.,TRBJ1-1,TRBV25-1,.,TGTGCGCTCCAAGTGGGGACTGAAGCTTTCTTT,CALQVGTEAFF
TRBD1,TRBJ1-6,TRBV4-1,few,TGCGCCAGCAGCGAAGGACAGGGTGGATCACCCCTCCACTTT,CASSEGQGGSPLHF
TRBD1,TRBJ1-1,TRBV25-1,.,TGTGCCAGCAGTGAATCCTACGGACAGGGTGAAGCTTTCTTT,CASSESYGQGEAFF
.,TRBJ1-1,TRBV5-6,.,TGTGCCAGCAGCTTGGGGTCAGGGCTGACTGAAGCTTTCTTT,CASSLGSGLTEAFF
.,TRBJ2-3,TRBV2,.,TGTGCCAGCAGTGTGGCAGGGGACCACACAGATACGCAGTATTTT,CASSVAGDHTDTQYF
.,TRBJ2-4,TRBV2,.,TGTGCCAGCAGGGCTGTGGAGGGCCGAAACATTCAGTACTTC,CASRAVEGRNIQYF
.,TRBJ2-2,TRBV6-6,.,TGTGCCAGCAGTTACGGGCAGACCCGGGAGCTGTTTTTT,CASSYGQTRELFF
.,TRBJ2-1,TRBV7-2,few,TGTGCCAGCAGCTTAGTGCCTCAAAGGTGGCAGTTCTTC,CASSLVPQRWQFF
.,TRBJ1-1,TRBV29-1,.,TGCAGCGCGTTGGGACAGAACACTGAAGCTTTCTTT,CSALGQNTEAFF
.,TRBJ1-4,TRBV5-1,.,TGCGCCAGCAGCTTGACGACAGCGAGTGAAAAACTGTTTTTT,CASSLTTASEKLFF
.,TRBJ1-5,TRBV12-5,.,TGTGCTAGTGGTTTGATGAACGATCCGCCCCAGCATTTT,CASGLMNDPPQHF
.,TRBJ2-1,TRBV30,.,TGTGCCTGGAACCCGGTGGGGGGGCCAAATGAGCAGTTCTTC,CAWNPVGGPNEQFF
.,TRBJ2-7,TRBV27,once,TGTGCCAGCAGAGGGCATCGATTGGAGCAGTACTTC,CASRGHRLEQYF
.,TRBJ2-7,TRBV30,.,TGTGCCTGCAAGGAGGGGTGGGACGAGCAGTACTTC,CACKEGWDEQYF
.,TRBJ1-1,TRBV29-1,.,TGCAGCGCCGAATGGTCCCCGGCTGAAGCTTTCTTT,CSAEWSPAEAFF
.,TRBJ1-1,TRBV29-1,.,TGCAGCGTTGAAGATGGACAGAGGAACACTGAAGCTTTCTTT,CSVEDGQRNTEAFF
.,TRBJ2-5,TRBV27,.,TGTGCCAGCAGTCCGCCCGGGACAAGAGAGACCCAGTACTTC,CASSPPGTRETQYF
TRBD1,TRBJ1-6,TRBV2,.,TGTGCCAGCAGGGACAGGGTTAATTCACCCCTCCACTTT,CASRDRVNSPLHF
TRBD2,TRBJ2-5,TRBV7-8,.,TGTGCCAGCAGCTCGCGGACTAGCGTTTACGGAGAGACCCAGTACTTC,CASSSRTSVYGETQYF
.,TRBJ1-1,TRBV29-1,.,TGCAGCGCTCCCTGGGGCACTGAAGCTTTCTTT,CSAPWGTEAFF
.,TRBJ2-7,TRBV11-2,.,TGTGCCAGCAGCTTTGCGGGCCGCCACGAGCAGTACTTC,CASSFAGRHEQYF
.,TRBJ1-1,TRBV29-1,once,TGCAGCGTAGGGACAATGAACACTGAAGCTTTCTTT,CSVGTMNTEAFF
.,TRBJ2-1,TRBV7-9,few,TGTGCCAGCAGCTTAATTGGAGGCAATGAGCAGTTCTTC,CASSLIGGNEQFF